The rows below give T cell receptor beta chains drawn from one sample of a study of blood T cell repertoires in COVID-19. Sequencing was performed with immunoSEQ multiplex PCR; in TCRdb, only in-frame clones are kept and a portion is missing. This sample carries around 150,000 clones, about 85% of them seen once, and the ten largest clones take approximately 3.3%. Sequencing was performed on peripheral blood. The receptors shown here come from a human donor with acute or convalescent COVID-19. The donor label of this sample is uncertain. Both conserved end residues are part of each CDR3. D genes are given only for firm matches. Clone size, where shown, is once, few, many, or a class for clones that have expanded.

CDR3 protein,CDR3 DNA,clone size,V gene,D gene,J gene
CASSQESPNEKLFF,TGCGCCAGCAGCCAAGAGTCTCCCAATGAAAAACTGTTTTTT,-,TRBV4-3,-,TRBJ1-4
CASSSRPGVTEAFF,TGTGCCAGCAGCTCTCGCCCAGGGGTAACTGAAGCTTTCTTT,once,TRBV11-3,-,TRBJ1-1
CASSFTADLGYTF,TGCGCCAGCAGTTTTACAGCGGATCTCGGCTACACCTTC,few,TRBV5-1,-,TRBJ1-2
CASSQDRGPPRAGRAYEQYF,TGTGCCAGCAGCCAAGATAGAGGGCCTCCTCGGGCGGGGCGCGCCTACGAGCAGTACTTC,-,TRBV3-1/TRBV3-2,-,TRBJ2-7
CATSQTGDNEQFF,TGTGCCACCAGCCAGACAGGGGACAATGAGCAGTTCTTC,-,TRBV24-1,TRBD1,TRBJ2-1
CASSVGNTGSWDTQYF,TGTGCCAGCAGCGTAGGGAATACGGGGAGTTGGGATACGCAGTATTTT,-,TRBV9,-,TRBJ2-3
CASTQAGELFF,TGTGCCAGCACTCAGGCCGGGGAGCTGTTTTTT,-,TRBV12-3/TRBV12-4,-,TRBJ2-2
CASTLTQVTYGYTF,TGTGCCAGCACCTTAACGCAGGTAACCTACGGCTACACCTTC,-,TRBV28,-,TRBJ1-2
CASSMGQGTPQHF,TGTGCCAGTAGTATGGGACAGGGGACGCCCCAGCATTTT,-,TRBV19,TRBD1,TRBJ1-5
CASSQDFPSRETQYF,TGTGCCAGCAGCCAAGATTTTCCTAGCCGGGAGACCCAGTACTTC,-,TRBV14,-,TRBJ2-5
CASSSGQGEGGYTF,TGTGCCAGCAGCTCCGGACAGGGGGAAGGTGGCTACACCTTC,-,TRBV7-2,TRBD1,TRBJ1-2
CSVEGGGRYF,TGCAGCGTTGAAGGGGGGGGAAGGTACTTC,-,TRBV29-1,TRBD2,TRBJ2-4
CASSQDPNRQPGGYTF,TGCGCCAGCAGCCAAGACCCTAACAGGCAACCCGGTGGCTACACCTTC,-,TRBV4-1,-,TRBJ1-2
CAMSRGSPPEQFF,TGTGCCATGTCCCGCGGGAGCCCCCCCGAGCAGTTCTTC,-,TRBV6-5,TRBD2,TRBJ2-1
CSVGVGAVANEKLFF,TGCAGCGTTGGGGTGGGGGCAGTCGCTAATGAAAAACTGTTTTTT,-,TRBV29-1,-,TRBJ1-4
CASSTSDSLYGYTF,TGTGCCAGCAGTACCTCGGACAGCCTTTATGGCTACACCTTC,-,TRBV14,-,TRBJ1-2
CASSPNGGNYGYTF,TGTGCCAGCTCACCGAACGGAGGTAACTATGGCTACACCTTC,-,TRBV18,-,TRBJ1-2
CASSFGQGLRKGAFF,TGTGCCAGCAGCTTCGGACAGGGGTTGCGGAAGGGGGCTTTCTTT,-,TRBV3-1/TRBV3-2,TRBD1,TRBJ1-1
CASSDAFSGGGSDTQYF,TGTGCCAGCAGCGATGCCTTCAGCGGGGGCGGATCAGATACGCAGTATTTT,-,TRBV7-3,TRBD2,TRBJ2-3
CASSRPDSGYGYTF,TGTGCCAGCAGCCGTCCGGACAGCGGCTATGGCTACACCTTC,-,TRBV7-2,-,TRBJ1-2
CATSRLDRGKYEQYF,TGTGCCACCAGCCGGCTAGACAGGGGGAAATACGAGCAGTACTTC,-,TRBV15,TRBD1,TRBJ2-7
CASSLMFRGSGELFF,TGTGCCAGCAGCTTAATGTTTCGGGGAAGCGGGGAGCTGTTTTTT,-,TRBV7-2,-,TRBJ2-2
CASSLGQGETEAFF,TGTGCCAGCAGCTTAGGACAGGGAGAGACTGAAGCTTTCTTT,-,TRBV11-3,TRBD1,TRBJ1-1
CAISDRGQENTEAFF,TGTGCCATCAGTGACAGGGGGCAGGAGAACACTGAAGCTTTCTTT,-,TRBV10-3,TRBD1,TRBJ1-1
CASSRSGSSTDTQYF,TGTGCCAGCAGTCGTTCGGGATCATCCACAGATACGCAGTATTTT,-,TRBV6-2/TRBV6-3,-,TRBJ2-3
CASRLLGANTEAFF,TGTGCCAGCAGACTCTTAGGGGCGAACACTGAAGCTTTCTTT,-,TRBV28,-,TRBJ1-1
CASSGNLRGEQYF,TGCGCCAGCAGTGGGAACCTAAGGGGGGAGCAGTACTTC,many,TRBV10-1,-,TRBJ2-7
CASRGVDRGSQPQHF,TGTGCCAGCCGGGGGGTTGACAGGGGCTCTCAGCCCCAGCATTTT,-,TRBV2,TRBD1,TRBJ1-5
CASNPHRQGTSRNSPLHF,TGCGCCAGCAATCCACATCGACAGGGGACCTCGCGGAATTCACCCCTCCACTTT,-,TRBV10-2,TRBD1,TRBJ1-6
CASSRGLLQGPALNTEAFF,TGTGCCAGCTCACGGGGGCTCCTACAGGGTCCGGCACTGAACACTGAAGCTTTCTTT,-,TRBV18,-,TRBJ1-1
CASSSGSLNTGELFF,TGTGCCAGCAGTTCCGGGTCCCTAAACACCGGGGAGCTGTTTTTT,once,TRBV6-4,-,TRBJ2-2
CASSPQLGFEETQYF,TGTGCCAGCTCACCTCAGCTAGGTTTTGAGGAGACCCAGTACTTC,-,TRBV18,-,TRBJ2-5
CASSDFNPVETQYF,TGTGCCAGCAGTGATTTTAACCCGGTGGAGACCCAGTACTTC,-,TRBV2,-,TRBJ2-5
CASSQGEGQIITDTQYF,TGCGCCAGCAGCCAAGGGGAGGGGCAGATTATCACAGATACGCAGTATTTT,-,TRBV4-3,TRBD2,TRBJ2-3